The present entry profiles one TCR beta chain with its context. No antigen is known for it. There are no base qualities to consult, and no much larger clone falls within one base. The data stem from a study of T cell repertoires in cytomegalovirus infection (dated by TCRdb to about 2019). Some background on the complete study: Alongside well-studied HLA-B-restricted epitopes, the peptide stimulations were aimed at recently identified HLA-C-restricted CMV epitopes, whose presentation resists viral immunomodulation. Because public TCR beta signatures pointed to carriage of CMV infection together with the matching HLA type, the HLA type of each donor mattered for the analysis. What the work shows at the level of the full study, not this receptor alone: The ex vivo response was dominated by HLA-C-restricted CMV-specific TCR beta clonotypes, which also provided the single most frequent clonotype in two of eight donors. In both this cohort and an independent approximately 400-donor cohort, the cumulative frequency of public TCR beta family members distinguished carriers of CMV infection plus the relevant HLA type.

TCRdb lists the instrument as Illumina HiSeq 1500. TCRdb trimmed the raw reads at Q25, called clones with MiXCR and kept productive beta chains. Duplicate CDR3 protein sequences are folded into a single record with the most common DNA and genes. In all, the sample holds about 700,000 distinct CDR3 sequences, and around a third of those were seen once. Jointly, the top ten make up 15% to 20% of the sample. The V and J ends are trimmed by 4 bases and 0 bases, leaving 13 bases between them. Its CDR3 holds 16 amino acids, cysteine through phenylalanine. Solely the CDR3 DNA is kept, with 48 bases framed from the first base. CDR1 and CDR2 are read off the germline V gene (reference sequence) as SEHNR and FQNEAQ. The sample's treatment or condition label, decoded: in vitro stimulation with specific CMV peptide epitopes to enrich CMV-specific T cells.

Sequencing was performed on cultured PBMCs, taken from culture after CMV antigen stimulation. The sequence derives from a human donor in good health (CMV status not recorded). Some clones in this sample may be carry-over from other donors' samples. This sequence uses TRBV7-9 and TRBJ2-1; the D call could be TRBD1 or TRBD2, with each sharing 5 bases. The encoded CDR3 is CASSSWGRSSYNEQFF. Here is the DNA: TGTGCCAGCAGCTCGTGGGGACGGAGCTCCTACAATGAGCAGTTCTTC.